These 8 T cell receptor beta chains share one sample of origin, sequenced in a study of blood T cell repertoires in COVID-19 (dated by TCRdb to 2019 to 2021). Library method: the immunoSEQ multiplex PCR assay. What TCRdb holds here is the immuneACCESS table cut down to in-frame rearrangements. Part of the clones is not present; checked against another copy, under half of the missing clones reflect an unresolved V gene, and the others are unexplained. The sample yields 250,000 or so clones; 80% to 90% were counted once. About 4.5% of the sample is held by the ten biggest clonotypes. Input material: peripheral blood. The receptors come from a woman between 35 and 50 years old who had recovered from COVID-19.

The rearrangement links TRBV18 to TRBJ2-6; tentative D call: TRBD2 (6 bases). Germline CDR1 is KGHSH and CDR2 is LQKENI. V shed 3 bases and J shed 4 bases, with 16 bases lying between them. The CDR3 runs to 17 residues. The CDR3 DNA reads TGTGCCAGCTCACCCGGCCCCACAGCGGGCGGGGCCAACGTCCTGACTTTC. Amino acid sequence: CASSPGPTAGGANVLTF.

V gene TRBV7-2 combines with J gene TRBJ1-5; no reliable D call. The CDR3 runs to 13 residues. CDR1 SGHTA and CDR2 FQGNSA come from the germline V gene. Trimming removed 1 base at V and 7 bases at J, with 8 bases between. CDR3 protein: CASSLVPQQPQHF. CDR3 DNA: TGTGCCAGCAGCTTAGTCCCGCAGCAGCCCCAGCATTTT.

The V call is TRBV6-5, the J call TRBJ2-5; D ambiguous. In germline, CDR1 is MNHEY, CDR2 SVGAGI. Trimming stripped 0 bases from V and 2 bases from J, with 7 bases between. This CDR3 has 14 amino acids. CDR3 in amino acids: CASSYSYFQETQYF. The CDR3 DNA sequence: TGTGCCAGCAGTTACTCGTACTTTCAAGAGACCCAGTACTTC.

V gene TRBV15 combines with J gene TRBJ2-4; 7 bases match TRBD1. After removal of 1 base from V and 1 base from J, the junction contained 7 bases not matched to a gene. This CDR3 contains 17 residues. The germline gives CDR1 LNHNV, CDR2 YYDKDF (reference sequence). CDR3 DNA: TGTGCCACCAGCAGAGGAACTACAGGGGTCGCCAAAAACATTCAGTACTTC. Translated: CATSRGTTGVAKNIQYF.

V usage is TRBV2 and J usage is TRBJ1-6, with D perhaps matching TRBD1 (5 bases). Deletions cut 0 bases from V and 18 bases from J, with 12 bases between. Germline V gene lookup returns CDR1 SNHLY and CDR2 FYNNEI. The CDR3 length is 12 residues. The CDR3 here is CASSEASRDRHF. CDR3 DNA sequence: TGTGCCAGCAGTGAAGCGAGCAGGGATCGCCACTTT.

The chain combines TRBV6-1 with TRBJ2-1; a weak D match, TRBD1 (5 bases). The CDR3 is 17 residues long. Trimming took 0 bases from V and 2 from J, leaving 14 bases between them. Germline V gene lookup returns CDR1 MNHNS and CDR2 SASEGT. CDR3 DNA sequence: TGTGCCAGCAGTGAAGCCCCCGGTTTAGGGGCCTACAATGAGCAGTTCTTC. This translates into CASSEAPGLGAYNEQFF.

The chain employs TRBV25-1 and TRBJ2-3; 11 positions agree with TRBD2. CDR3 length equals 15 residues. V lost 0 bases, J lost 6 bases, and 2 bases stayed unmatched. Germline V gives CDR1 MGHDK, CDR2 SYGVNS. The CDR3 DNA reads as TGTGCCAGCAGTGAATATGCTAGCGGGAGGGATACGCAGTATTTT. Translating it yields CASSEYASGRDTQYF.

V and J are TRBV25-1 and TRBJ2-7; TRBD2 might be the D (6 bases). The germline V gene encodes CDR1 MGHDK and CDR2 SYGVNS. The CDR3 sequence is 14 residues long. V was cut by 9 bases and J by 2 bases, with 17 bases left in between. CDR3 DNA sequence: TGTGCCAGTAAAACCGGGACTCGAACCTACGAGCAGTACGTC. Residues: CASKTGTRTYEQYV.